These 16 T cell receptor beta chains were all obtained from the same sample, sequenced in a study of cytomegalovirus exposure and HLA in healthy donors. With 60 Vbeta and 13 Jbeta primers, the PCR was carried out. Libraries were prepared by immunoSEQ multiplex PCR; TCRdb keeps only in-frame clonotypes and omits some of them. The data show roughly 190,000 clones, around three quarters seen once. Sequenced: PBMCs. These receptors were obtained from a woman in her twenties or thirties in good health and CMV-seropositive.

The chain employs TRBV10-2 and TRBJ1-3; 9 bases are shared with TRBD1. V dropped 6 bases and J dropped 1; count of bases not matched to a gene: 4. This CDR3 has 15 residues. Germline V gene lookup returns CDR1 WSHSY and CDR2 SAAADI. The CDR3 coding sequence is TGCGCCAGCAGCGTACAGGGGGCTTCTGGAAACACCATATATTTT. Translated: CASSVQGASGNTIYF.

The chain couples TRBV7-2 to TRBJ1-6; the match to TRBD1 covers 7 bases. The CDR3 contains 14 residues. CDR1 is SGHTA, CDR2 FQGNSA, per germline. After removal of 5 bases from V and 7 bases from J, the junction contained 5 bases not matched to a gene. This CDR3 reads CASSPTGYNSPLHF. CDR3 sequence (DNA): TGTGCCAGCAGCCCGACAGGGTACAATTCACCCCTCCACTTT.

The gene calls are TRBV6-5 and TRBJ2-1; possibly TRBD2 for D (5 bases). This CDR3 contains 15 residues. The V gene lost 0 bases and the J gene lost 8 bases, with 14 bases spanning the gap. Germline V gives CDR1 MNHEY, CDR2 SVGAGI. In DNA, the CDR3 is TGTGCCAGCAGTTACTCGGAAGTAGCGCGCCATGAGCAGTTCTTC. As protein: CASSYSEVARHEQFF.

The chain links TRBV28 to TRBJ1-3; D is perhaps TRBD1 (6 bases). This CDR3 contains 15 residues. Trimming left V 1 base short and J 0 bases short, with 7 bases between. Germline CDR1 reads MDHEN; CDR2 reads SYDVKM. In DNA, the CDR3 is TGTGCCAGCAGTTTATTGGGGGCCTCTGGAAACACCATATATTTT. This sequence encodes CASSLLGASGNTIYF.

This clone was counted between two and nine times. The chain couples TRBV30 to TRBJ2-7, with TRBD1 as a possible D gene (6 bases). This CDR3 spans 16 amino acids. The germline CDR1 and CDR2 sequences are GTSNPN and SVGIG (reference sequence). Trimming removed 2 bases at V and 2 bases at J, with 19 bases between. The CDR3 DNA reads TGTGCCTGGAGTCCCCAACCCCCAGGGGCCCCCTACGAGCAGTACTTC. Encoded protein: CAWSPQPPGAPYEQYF.

The rearrangement joins TRBV18 to TRBJ2-7, with 8 nucleotides matching TRBD1. Germline CDR1 KGHSH, CDR2 LQKENI. J was trimmed by 6 bases and V by 3 bases; bases with no gene match: 7. The CDR3 sequence is 14 residues long. The CDR3 region is CASSPLDRVGEQYF. The CDR3 nucleotides are TGTGCCAGCTCACCCTTGGACAGGGTGGGCGAGCAGTACTTC. The full variable domain, in which reference TRBV18 and TRBJ2-7 provide the parts outside the CDR3, is NAGVMQNPRHLVRRRGQEARLRCSPMKGHSHVYWYRQLPEEGLKFMVYLQKENIIDESGMPKERFSAEFPKEGPSILRIQQVVRGDSAAYFCASSPLDRVGEQYFGPGTRLTVT.

This clone appeared a single time. The V and J genes are TRBV4-3 and TRBJ1-4; 7 bases fit TRBD1. Germline V lookup: CDR1 LGHNA, CDR2 YSLEER. V was pared by 4 bases and J by 2 bases, with 7 bases of the junction left unmatched. This CDR3 has 16 residues. The CDR3 reads CASSRTLTGTNEKLFF. CDR3 bases: TGCGCCAGCAGCCGGACACTGACAGGGACTAATGAAAAACTGTTTTTT.

The chain couples TRBV11-2 to TRBJ2-1; 9 bases are shared with TRBD2. The CDR3 has 15 residues. Per the germline V gene, CDR1 is SGHAT and CDR2 is FQNNGV. V lost 1 base, J lost 8 bases, and 6 bases stayed unmatched. CDR3 sequence reads: CASSLGLAGNDEQFF. The DNA of the CDR3 is TGTGCCAGCAGCTTAGGGCTAGCGGGAAATGATGAGCAGTTCTTC. Drawing the rest from reference TRBV11-2 and TRBJ2-1, the complete variable domain is EAGVAQSPRYKIIEKRQSVAFWCNPISGHATLYWYQQILGQGPKLLIQFQNNGVVDDSQLPKDRFSAERLKGVDSTLKIQPAKLEDSAVYLCASSLGLAGNDEQFFGPGTRLTVL.

The chain uses TRBV27 and TRBJ2-5; 7 bases align to TRBD2. Trimming cost V 6 bases and J 4 bases; bases outside gene matches: 5. The germline V gene has CDR1 MNHEY and CDR2 SMNVEV (reference sequence). This CDR3 is 13 amino acids long. The CDR3 loop is CASRRKRGETQYF. CDR3 bases: TGTGCCAGCAGACGGAAGCGGGGAGAGACCCAGTACTTC.

The V call is TRBV5-1, the J call TRBJ1-3, with D uncertain. CDR3 length equals 13 residues. V lost 4 bases and J lost 4, with 9 bases in between. Germline-derived CDR1 and CDR2 are SGHRS and YFSETQ. This CDR3 is CASSPVRGNTIYF. As DNA, the CDR3 is TGCGCCAGCAGCCCCGTCAGAGGAAACACCATATATTTT.

The sample holds a few counts of this clone. The chain has TRBV5-4 and TRBJ1-2; 9 bases align to TRBD1. CDR3 length equals 14 residues. Losses at the gene ends were 4 bases for V and 6 bases for J; bases not matched to a gene: 7. The germline V gene encodes CDR1 SGHNT and CDR2 YYREEE (reference sequence). In DNA, the CDR3 is TGTGCCAGCAGCCAAGGACAGGGGAGAGATGGCTACACCTTC. Translating gives CASSQGQGRDGYTF.

The chain has TRBV15 and TRBJ2-7; D is perhaps TRBD2 (7 bases). The V and J ends lost 0 bases and 1 base respectively, with 13 bases between them. The CDR3 contains 16 residues. Germline V gene lookup returns CDR1 LNHNV and CDR2 YYDKDF (reference sequence). CDR3 protein: CATSRDRSGTSYEQYF. CDR3 sequence (DNA): TGTGCCACCAGCAGAGATCGAAGCGGGACATCCTACGAGCAGTACTTC. Based on the CDR3 plus reference TRBV15 and TRBJ2-7, the full variable domain is DAMVIQNPRYQVTQFGKPVTLSCSQTLNHNVMYWYQQKSSQAPKLLFHYYDKDFNNEADTPDNFQSRRPNTSFCFLDIRSPGLGDTAMYLCATSRDRSGTSYEQYFGPGTRLTVT.

As to this clone: Other DNA sequences in this sample translate to the same CDR3. This chain uses TRBV30 with TRBJ2-3; D uncertain. This CDR3 comprises 12 residues. CDR1 GTSNPN and CDR2 SVGIG come from the germline V gene (reference sequence). Trimming removed 0 bases at V and 4 bases at J, with 5 bases between. The CDR3 bases are TGTGCCTGGAGTGTACGGGCAGATACGCAGTATTTT. This gives the protein CAWSVRADTQYF.

V usage is TRBV5-1 and J usage is TRBJ1-1; 10 bases map to TRBD1. The V gene's germline CDR1 is SGHRS and CDR2 YFSETQ. The J segment lost 8 bases and the V segment lost 4 bases, leaving 5 bases of the junction unmatched. There are 13 residues in the CDR3. The CDR3 loop reads CASSLKGQGEAFF. The CDR3 DNA sequence: TGCGCCAGCAGCCTAAAGGGACAGGGGGAAGCTTTCTTT.

The chain combines TRBV6-5 with TRBJ2-7; TRBD2 matches 8 bases. Germline lookup yields CDR1 MNHEY and CDR2 SVGAGI. CDR3 size: 13 residues. Trimming cost V 4 bases and J 3 bases; bases outside gene matches: 2. DNA of the CDR3: TGTGCCAGCAGTTCCACTAGCGGCTACGAGCAGTACTTC. Encoded protein: CASSSTSGYEQYF.

The chain links TRBV7-6 to TRBJ1-5; the D is unclear. The germline gives CDR1 SGHVS, CDR2 FNYEAQ. Trimming left V 0 bases short and J 5 bases short, with 5 bases between. There are 13 residues in the CDR3. As DNA, the CDR3 is TGTGCCAGCAGCTTAGCGTTCGATCAGCCCCAGCATTTT. Protein sequence: CASSLAFDQPQHF. The full variable domain, in which reference TRBV7-6 and TRBJ1-5 provide the parts outside the CDR3, is GAGVSQSPRYKVTKRGQDVALRCDPISGHVSLYWYRQALGQGPEFLTYFNYEAQQDKSGLPNDRFSAERPEGSISTLTIQRTEQRDSAMYRCASSLAFDQPQHFGDGTRLSIL.